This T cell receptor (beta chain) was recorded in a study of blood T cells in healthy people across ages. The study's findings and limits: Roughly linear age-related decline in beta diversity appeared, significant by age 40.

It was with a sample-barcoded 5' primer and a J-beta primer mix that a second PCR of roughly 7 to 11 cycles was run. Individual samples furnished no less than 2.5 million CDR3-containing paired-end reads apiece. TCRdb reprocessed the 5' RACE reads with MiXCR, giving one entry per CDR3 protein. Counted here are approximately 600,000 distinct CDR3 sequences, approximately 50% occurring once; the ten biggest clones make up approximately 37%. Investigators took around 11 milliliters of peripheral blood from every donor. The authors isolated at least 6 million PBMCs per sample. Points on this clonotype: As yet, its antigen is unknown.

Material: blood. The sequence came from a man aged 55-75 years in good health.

CDR3 sequence reads: CASSLGAGRYEQYF. The CDR3 DNA follows: TGTGCCAGCAGCTTAGGGGCAGGGCGCTACGAGCAGTACTTC. J is TRBJ2-7 and V is TRBV7-2, with D possibly being TRBD1 (5 bases). The CDR3 is made up of 14 amino acids. V dropped 1 base and J dropped 3 bases, with 10 bases sitting between them. CDR1 is SGHTA and CDR2 is FQGNSA in the germline V gene.